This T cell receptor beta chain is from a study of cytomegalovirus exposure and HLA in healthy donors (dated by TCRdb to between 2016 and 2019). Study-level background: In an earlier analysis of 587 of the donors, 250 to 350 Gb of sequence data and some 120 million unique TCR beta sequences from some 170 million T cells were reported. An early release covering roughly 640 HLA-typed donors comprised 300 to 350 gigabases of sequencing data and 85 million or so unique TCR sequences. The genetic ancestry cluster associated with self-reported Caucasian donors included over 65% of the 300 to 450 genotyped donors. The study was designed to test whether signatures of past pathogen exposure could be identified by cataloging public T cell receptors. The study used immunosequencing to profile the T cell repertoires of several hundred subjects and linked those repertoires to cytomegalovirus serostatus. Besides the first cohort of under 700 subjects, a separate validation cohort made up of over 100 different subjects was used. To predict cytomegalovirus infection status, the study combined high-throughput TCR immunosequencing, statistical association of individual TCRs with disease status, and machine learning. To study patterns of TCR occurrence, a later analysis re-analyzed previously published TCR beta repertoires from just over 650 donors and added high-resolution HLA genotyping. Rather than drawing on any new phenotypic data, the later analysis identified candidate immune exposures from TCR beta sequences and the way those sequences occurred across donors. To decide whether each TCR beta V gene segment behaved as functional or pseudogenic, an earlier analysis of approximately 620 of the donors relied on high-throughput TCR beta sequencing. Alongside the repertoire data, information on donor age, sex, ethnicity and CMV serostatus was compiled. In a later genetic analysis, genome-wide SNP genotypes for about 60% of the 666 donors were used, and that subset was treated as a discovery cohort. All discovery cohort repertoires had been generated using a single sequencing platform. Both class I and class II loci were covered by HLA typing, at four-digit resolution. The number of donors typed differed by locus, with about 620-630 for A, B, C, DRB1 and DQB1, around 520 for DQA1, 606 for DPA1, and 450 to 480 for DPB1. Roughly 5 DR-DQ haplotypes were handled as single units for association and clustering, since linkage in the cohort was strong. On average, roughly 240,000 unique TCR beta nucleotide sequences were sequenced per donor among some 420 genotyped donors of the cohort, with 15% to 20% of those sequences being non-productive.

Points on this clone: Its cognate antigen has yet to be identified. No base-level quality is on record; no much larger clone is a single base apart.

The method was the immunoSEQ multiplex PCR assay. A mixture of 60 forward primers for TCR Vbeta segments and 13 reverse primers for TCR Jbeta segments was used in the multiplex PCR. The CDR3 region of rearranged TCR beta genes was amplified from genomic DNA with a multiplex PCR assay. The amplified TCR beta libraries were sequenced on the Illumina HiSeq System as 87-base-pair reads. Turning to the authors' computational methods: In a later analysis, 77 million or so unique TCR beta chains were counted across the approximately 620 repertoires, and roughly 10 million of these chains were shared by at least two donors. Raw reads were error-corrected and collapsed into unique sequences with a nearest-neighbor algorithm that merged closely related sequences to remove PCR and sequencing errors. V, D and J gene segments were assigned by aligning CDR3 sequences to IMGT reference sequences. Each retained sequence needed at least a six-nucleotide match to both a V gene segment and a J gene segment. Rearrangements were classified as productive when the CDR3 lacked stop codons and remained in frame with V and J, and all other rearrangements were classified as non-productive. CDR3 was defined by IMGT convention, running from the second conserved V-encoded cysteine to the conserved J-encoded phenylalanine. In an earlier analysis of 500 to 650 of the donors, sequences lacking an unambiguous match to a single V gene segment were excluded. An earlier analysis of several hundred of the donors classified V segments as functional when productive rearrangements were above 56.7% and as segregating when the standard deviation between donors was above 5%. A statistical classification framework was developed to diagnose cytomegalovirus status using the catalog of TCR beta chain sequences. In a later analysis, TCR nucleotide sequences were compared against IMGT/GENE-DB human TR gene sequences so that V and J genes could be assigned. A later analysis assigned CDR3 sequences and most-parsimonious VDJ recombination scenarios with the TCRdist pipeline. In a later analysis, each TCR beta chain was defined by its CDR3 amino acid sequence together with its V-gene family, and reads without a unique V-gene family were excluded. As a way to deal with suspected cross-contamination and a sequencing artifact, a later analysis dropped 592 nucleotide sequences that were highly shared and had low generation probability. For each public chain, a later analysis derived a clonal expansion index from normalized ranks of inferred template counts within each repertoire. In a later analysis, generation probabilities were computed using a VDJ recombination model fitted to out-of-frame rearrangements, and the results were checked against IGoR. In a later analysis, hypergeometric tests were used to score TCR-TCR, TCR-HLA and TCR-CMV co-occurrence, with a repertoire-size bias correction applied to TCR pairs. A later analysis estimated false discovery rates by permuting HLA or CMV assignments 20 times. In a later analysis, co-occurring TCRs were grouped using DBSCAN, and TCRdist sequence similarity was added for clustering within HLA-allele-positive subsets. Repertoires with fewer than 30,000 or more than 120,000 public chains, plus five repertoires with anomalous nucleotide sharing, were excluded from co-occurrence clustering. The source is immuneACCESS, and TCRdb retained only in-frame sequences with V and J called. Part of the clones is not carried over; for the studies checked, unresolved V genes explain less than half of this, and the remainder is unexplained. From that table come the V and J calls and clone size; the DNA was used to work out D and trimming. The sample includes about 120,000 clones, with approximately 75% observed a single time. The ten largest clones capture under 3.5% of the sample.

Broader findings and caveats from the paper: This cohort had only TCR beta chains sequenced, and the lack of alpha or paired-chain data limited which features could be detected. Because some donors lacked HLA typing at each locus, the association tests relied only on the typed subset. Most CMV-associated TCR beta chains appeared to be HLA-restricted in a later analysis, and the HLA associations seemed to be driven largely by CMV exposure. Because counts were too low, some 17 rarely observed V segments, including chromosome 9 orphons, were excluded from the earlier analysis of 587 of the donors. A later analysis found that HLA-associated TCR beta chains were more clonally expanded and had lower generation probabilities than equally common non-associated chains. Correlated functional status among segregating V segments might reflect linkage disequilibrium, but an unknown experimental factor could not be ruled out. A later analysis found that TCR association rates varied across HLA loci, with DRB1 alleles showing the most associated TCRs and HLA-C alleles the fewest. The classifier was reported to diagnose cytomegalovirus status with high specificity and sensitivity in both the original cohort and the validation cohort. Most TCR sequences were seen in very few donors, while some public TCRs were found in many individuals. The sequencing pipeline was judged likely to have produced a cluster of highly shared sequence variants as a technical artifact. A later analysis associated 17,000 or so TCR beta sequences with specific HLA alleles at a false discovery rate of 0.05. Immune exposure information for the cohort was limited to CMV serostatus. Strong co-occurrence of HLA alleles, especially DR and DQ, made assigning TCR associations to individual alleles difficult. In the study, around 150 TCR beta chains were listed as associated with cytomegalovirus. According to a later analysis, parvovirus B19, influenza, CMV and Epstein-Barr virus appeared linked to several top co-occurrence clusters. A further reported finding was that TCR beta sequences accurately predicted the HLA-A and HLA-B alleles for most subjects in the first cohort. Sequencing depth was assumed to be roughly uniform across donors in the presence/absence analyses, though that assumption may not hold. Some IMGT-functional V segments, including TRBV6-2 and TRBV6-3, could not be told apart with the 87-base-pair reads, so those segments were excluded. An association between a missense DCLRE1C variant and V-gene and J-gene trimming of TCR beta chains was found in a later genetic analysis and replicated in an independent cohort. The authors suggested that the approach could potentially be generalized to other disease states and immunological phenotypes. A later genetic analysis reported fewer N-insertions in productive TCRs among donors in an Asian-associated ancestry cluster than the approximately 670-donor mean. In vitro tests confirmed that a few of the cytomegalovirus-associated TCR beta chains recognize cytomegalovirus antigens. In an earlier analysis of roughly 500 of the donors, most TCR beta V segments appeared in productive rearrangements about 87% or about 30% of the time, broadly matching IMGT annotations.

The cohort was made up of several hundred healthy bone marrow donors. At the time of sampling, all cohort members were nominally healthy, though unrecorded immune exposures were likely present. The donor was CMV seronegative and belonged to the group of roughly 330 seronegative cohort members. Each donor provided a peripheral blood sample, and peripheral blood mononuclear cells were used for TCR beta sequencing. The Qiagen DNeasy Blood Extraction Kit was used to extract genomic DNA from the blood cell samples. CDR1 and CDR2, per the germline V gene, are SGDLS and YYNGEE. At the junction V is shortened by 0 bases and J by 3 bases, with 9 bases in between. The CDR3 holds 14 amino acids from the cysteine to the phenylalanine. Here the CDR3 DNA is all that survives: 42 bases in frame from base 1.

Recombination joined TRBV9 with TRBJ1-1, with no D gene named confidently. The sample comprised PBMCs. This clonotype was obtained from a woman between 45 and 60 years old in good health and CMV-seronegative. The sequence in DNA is TGTGCCAGCAGCGTAGGGTGGGAGGACACTGAAGCTTTCTTT. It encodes CASSVGWEDTEAFF.